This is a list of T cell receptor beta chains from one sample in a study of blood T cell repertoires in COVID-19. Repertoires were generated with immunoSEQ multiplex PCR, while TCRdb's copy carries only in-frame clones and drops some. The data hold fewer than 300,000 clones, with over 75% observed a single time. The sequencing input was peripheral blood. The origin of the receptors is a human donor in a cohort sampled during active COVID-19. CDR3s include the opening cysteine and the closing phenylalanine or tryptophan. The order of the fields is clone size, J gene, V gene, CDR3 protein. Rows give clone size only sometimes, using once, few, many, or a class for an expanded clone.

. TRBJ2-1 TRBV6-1 CASSERRGSGNEQFF
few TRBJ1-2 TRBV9 CASSAGASTYNYGYTF
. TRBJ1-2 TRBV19 CASLNRDRAYGYTF
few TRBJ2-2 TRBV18 CASSPDRGRTGELFF
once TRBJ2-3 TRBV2 CASSPGGPTDTQYF
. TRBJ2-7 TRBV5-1 CASSLYGAGGSYEQYF
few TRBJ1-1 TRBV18 CASSRPGYPEAFF
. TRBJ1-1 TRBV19 CASSIGQGNTEAFF
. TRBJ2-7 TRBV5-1 CASSWGTGHVSYEQYF
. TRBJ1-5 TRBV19 CASSIPGQGAGQPQHF
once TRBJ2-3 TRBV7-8 CASRGLAGVGGGTDTQYF
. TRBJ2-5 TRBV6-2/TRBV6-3 CASSYSTGGLETQYF
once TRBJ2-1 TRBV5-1 CASSRSGWDNEQFF
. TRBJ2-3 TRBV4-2 CASSQDQLAGDTDTQYF
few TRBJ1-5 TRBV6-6 CASSSETGSQPQHF
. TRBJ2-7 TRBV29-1 CSVGLAGSYEQYF
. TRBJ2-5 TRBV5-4 CASSSGLLEGETQYF
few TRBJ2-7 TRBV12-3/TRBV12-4 CASSLQSHYEQYF
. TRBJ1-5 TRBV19 CATVKDPTGGNRIQPQHF
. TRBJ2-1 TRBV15 CATSRDKRDEQFF
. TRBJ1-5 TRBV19 CASVDRGYSNQPQHF
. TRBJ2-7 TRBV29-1 CSVEDSSGTLYEQYF
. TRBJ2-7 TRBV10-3 CAISPGTGDEQYF
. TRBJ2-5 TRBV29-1 CSVGGHLRGETQYF
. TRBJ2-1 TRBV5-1 CASSPGLAGNNEQFF
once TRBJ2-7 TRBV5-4 CASTPSLAGSYEQYF
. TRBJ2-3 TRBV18 CASSPPLRGLDTQYF
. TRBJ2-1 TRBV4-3 CASSQDQGLAVNEQFF
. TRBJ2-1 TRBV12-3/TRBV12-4 CASKRQGYEQFF
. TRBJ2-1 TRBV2 CASSTGYNEQFF
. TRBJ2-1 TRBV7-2 CASSLDWTSRNEQFF
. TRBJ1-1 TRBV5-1 CASSLGSGTVNTEAFF
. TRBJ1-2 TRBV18 CASSPRGGGYTF
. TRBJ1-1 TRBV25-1 CATSSGIVAFF
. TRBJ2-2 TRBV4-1 CASSQGTGWAVFF
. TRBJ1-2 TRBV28 CASSSATGFKGYTF
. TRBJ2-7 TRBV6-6 CASSYSSYEQYF
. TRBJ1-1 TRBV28 CASRRLGEAFF
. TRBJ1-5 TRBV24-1 CATSDLRGPQHF
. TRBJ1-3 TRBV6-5 CATRDTGNTIYF
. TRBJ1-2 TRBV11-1 CASSLAGQGLGYTF
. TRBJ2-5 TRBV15 CATSRGGTGGIGTQYF
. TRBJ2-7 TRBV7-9 CASSHGQGLVYEQYF
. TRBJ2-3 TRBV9 CASSVIASTDTQYF
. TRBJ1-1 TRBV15 CATSRESRLEAFF
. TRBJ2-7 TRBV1 CTSSQDTGASEQYF
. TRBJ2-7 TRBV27 CARVGDYEQYF
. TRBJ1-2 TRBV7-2 CASSLGVGTGLGYTF
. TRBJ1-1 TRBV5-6 CASSLDRASAFF
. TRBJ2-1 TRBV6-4 CASSLRGESYNEQFF
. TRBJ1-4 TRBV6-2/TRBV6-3 CASRPSGTGNEKLFF
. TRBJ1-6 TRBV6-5 CASRGGQTNSPLHF
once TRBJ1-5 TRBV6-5 CASGVHRGGNQPQHF
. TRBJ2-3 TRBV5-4 CASSLEMGAYTDTQYF
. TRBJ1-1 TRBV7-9 CASSSGYRGDTEAFF
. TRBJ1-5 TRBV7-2 CASSPTGGGNQPQHF
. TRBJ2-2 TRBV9 CASSVSSGGAAGELFF